This T cell receptor beta chain originates from a study of cytomegalovirus exposure and HLA in healthy donors. TCRdb keeps only in-frame clones here, not all; method: immunoSEQ multiplex PCR. Here the sample spans 150,000 to 250,000 clones, roughly 81% being singletons. CDR1 MNHEY and CDR2 SVGAGI come from the germline V gene. The V gene lost 4 bases and the J gene lost 0 bases, with 12 bases spanning the gap. The CDR3 spans 15 residues. This receptor was identified in a woman aged 30 to 39 in good health and CMV-seronegative. The sequenced material came from PBMCs. The chain employs TRBV6-5 and TRBJ1-1; no definite D call. DNA for the CDR3: TGTGCCAGCAGTTCCCGACAAATTGTGAACACTGAAGCTTTCTTT. Amino acid sequence: CASSSRQIVNTEAFF.